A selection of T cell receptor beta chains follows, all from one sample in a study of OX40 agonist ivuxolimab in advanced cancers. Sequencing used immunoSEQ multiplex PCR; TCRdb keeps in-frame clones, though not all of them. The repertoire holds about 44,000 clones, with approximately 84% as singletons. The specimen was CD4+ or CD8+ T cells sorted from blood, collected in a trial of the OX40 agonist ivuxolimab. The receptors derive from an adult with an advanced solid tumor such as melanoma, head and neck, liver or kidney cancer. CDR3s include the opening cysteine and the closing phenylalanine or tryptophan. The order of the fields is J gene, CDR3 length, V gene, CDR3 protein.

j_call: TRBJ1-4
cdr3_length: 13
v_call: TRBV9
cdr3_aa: CASSVGPNEKLFF

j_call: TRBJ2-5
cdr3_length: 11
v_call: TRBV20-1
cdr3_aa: CSARGGETQYF

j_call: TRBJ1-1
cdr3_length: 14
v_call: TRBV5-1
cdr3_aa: CASSLAQSHTEAFF

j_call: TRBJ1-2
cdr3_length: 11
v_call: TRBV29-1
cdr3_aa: CSAAVALGYTF

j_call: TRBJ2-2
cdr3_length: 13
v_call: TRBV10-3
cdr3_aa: CAIRITNTGELFF

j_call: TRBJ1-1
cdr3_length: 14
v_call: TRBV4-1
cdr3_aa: CASSQFPGYTEAFF

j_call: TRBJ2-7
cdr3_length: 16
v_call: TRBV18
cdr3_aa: CASHPVGSPDLYEQYF

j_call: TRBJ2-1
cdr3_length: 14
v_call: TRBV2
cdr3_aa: CASSELGAYNEQFF

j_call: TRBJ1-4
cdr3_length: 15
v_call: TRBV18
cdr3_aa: CASSVGTGYGEKLFF

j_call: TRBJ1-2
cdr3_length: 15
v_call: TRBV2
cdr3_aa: CASRKTGETYQGYTF

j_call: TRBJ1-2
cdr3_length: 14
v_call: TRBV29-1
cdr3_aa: CSAFKTDRGYGYTF

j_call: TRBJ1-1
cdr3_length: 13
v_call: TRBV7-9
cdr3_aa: CASGSRGNTEAFF